This T cell receptor beta chain was identified during a study of cytotoxic CD8 clonotypes in ibrutinib-treated CLL. On this clone itself: No antigen is known for it.

Study-level points and caveats: Samples from sustained-remission and progressing patients were taken at different times.

PBMCs were cryopreserved, and 2 to 2.5 micrograms of genomic DNA from them went into TCR beta libraries. With 1 base removed from V and 6 bases from J, the gap between germline ends came to 7 bases. Per germline, CDR1 LGHNA and CDR2 YSLEER. The CDR3 sequence is 14 residues long. The planned depth of sequencing spanned 1 in 200,000 to 1 in 1 million T cells. Assay: immunoSEQ multiplex PCR; the TCRdb copy retains only in-frame clones and omits some. The sample shows around 140,000 clones, approximately 85% of them seen only once. The chain uses TRBV4-3 and TRBJ1-6, with no clear D. The TCR comes from a human donor with chronic lymphocytic leukemia. The starting material was PBMCs, obtained after 24 months of ibrutinib treatment. CDR3 sequence reads: CASSQVASNSPLHF. As DNA, the CDR3 is TGCGCCAGCAGCCAAGTGGCTTCTAATTCACCCCTCCACTTT.